This T cell receptor (beta chain) stems from a study of identical twins. Study-wide findings and caveats: Beta clonotypes that were abundant in cord blood contained fewer insertions, a pattern absent from memory repertoires. It was possible that invariant MAIT and iNKT cells partly confounded the zero-insertion analyses.

This clonotype was found many times. Antigen: not known. Trimming removed 5 bases from V and 1 base from J; junction bases left unmatched: 6. The CDR3 runs to 15 residues. Healthy Caucasians, and only they, were the donors. TCRdb reprocessed the 5' RACE reads via MiXCR and lists one record per CDR3 protein. This sample has approximately 890,000 distinct CDR3 sequences, with about 12% found just once. These data also formed part of another study, on yellow fever vaccine responses in identical twins.

The TCR sequence derives from a woman between 18 and 29 years old in good health. The rearrangement joins TRBV12-3 or TRBV12-4 to TRBJ2-3, with 7 bases matching TRBD1. What was sequenced was PBMCs. Here the CDR3 reads CASSLRGQGTDTQYF. CDR3 in DNA: TGTGCCAGCAGTCTCCGCGGACAGGGCACAGATACGCAGTATTTT.